This T cell receptor (beta chain) came from a study of beta chain features in type 1 diabetes. This clone was detected a few times. All of the isolated RNA was reverse transcribed, so expressed TCRB transcripts were sequenced. Clones were read by immunoSEQ multiplex PCR, and TCRdb kept only the in-frame ones, dropping some. Of 450,000 to 550,000 clones in the sample, roughly 30% were seen once. The germline V gene encodes CDR1 KGHSY and CDR2 FQNENV. Trimming took 1 base from V and 0 from J, leaving 13 bases between them. The CDR3 contains 17 residues. This TCR derives from a man aged 18-30 years in good health. The chain uses TRBV16 and TRBJ1-5; tentatively, D is TRBD1 (5 bases). The specimen sequenced was naive CD4+ T cells from blood. DNA of the CDR3: TGTGCCAGCAGCCAATTCGTACAGAGGGGTAGCAATCAGCCCCAGCATTTT. Translating gives CASSQFVQRGSNQPQHF.